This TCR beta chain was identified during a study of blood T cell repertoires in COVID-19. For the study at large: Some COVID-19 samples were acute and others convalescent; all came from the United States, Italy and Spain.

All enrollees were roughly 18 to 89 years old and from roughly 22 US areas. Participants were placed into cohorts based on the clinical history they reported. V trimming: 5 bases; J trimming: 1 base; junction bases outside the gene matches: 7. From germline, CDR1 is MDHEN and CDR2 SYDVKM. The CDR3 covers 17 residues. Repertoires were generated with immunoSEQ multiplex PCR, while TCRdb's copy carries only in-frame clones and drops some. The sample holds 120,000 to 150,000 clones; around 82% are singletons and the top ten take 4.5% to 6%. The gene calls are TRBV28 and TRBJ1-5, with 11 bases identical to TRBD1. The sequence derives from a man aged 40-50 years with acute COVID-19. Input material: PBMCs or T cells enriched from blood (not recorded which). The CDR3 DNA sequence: TGTGCCAGCAGTACCCCCGGGACAGGGGGGAGCAATCAGCCCCAGCATTTT. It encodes CASSTPGTGGSNQPQHF.